This T cell receptor (beta chain) is from a study of blood T cell repertoires in COVID-19. Per the germline V gene, CDR1 is LNHDA and CDR2 is SQIVND (reference sequence). V was trimmed by 8 bases and J by 2 bases, leaving 6 bases between them. CDR3 size: 12 residues. Assay used: immunoSEQ multiplex PCR; TCRdb lists only in-frame clones, some missing. The sample consists of over 350,000 clones, roughly 87% of them appearing once. This TCR was sampled from a woman in her late teens or twenties with acute COVID-19. The sequenced sample consisted of PBMCs or T cells enriched from blood (not recorded which). The chain is built from TRBV19 and TRBJ2-2, with a weak D call TRBD2 (5 bases). This CDR3 is CASRENTGELFF. CDR3 DNA: TGTGCCAGTCGGGAAAACACCGGGGAGCTGTTTTTT.